This T cell receptor beta chain was sequenced during a study of T cells expressing NK-cell markers. Study-level information: Obtained from sorted CD3+CD56+NKG2C+, CD3+CD56+NKG2C- and CD3+CD56-NKG2C+ T cells were the TCR beta repertoires. Sequenced donors, eight in total, included seven who were HCMV-seropositive and one who was seronegative. Whole-study findings and limits: CD8+ T cells in over five donors included dominant NKG2C+ clonotypes at 1.0-7.0%.

The CDR3 sequence is 15 residues long. Remarks on this clonotype: Its antigen remains unknown.

Reprocessing the 5' RACE reads, TCRdb reports a single entry for every CDR3 protein and omits DNA. This sample lists almost 450,000 distinct CDR3 sequences; its ten largest clones have 7.3%. The V and J genes are TRBV12-3 or TRBV12-4 and TRBJ1-3; no DNA is available, so the TRBD1 call from TCRdb remains unchecked. The material sequenced was blood T cells: a sorted CD56 or NKG2C T cell subset, CD4+ or CD8+ T cells, or bulk PBMC T cells (not recorded which). The origin of this receptor is a woman aged 18 to 75 in good health. Here the CDR3 reads CASSFYGQGRNTIYF.